This T cell receptor beta chain is from a study of CD8 T cells in ankylosing spondylitis. TCRdb re-called the 5' RACE reads with MiXCR, one entry per CDR3 protein. The sample has 670,000 or so distinct CDR3 sequences; 19% are singletons. Regarding this clonotype: The antigen remains undetermined.

CDR3 length: 14 residues. Per germline, CDR1 ENHRY and CDR2 SYGVKD. V shed 8 bases and J 8 bases; nucleotides not matched to a gene: 9. General study findings and limits: Ankylosing spondylitis blood appeared to be characterized by a TCR beta motif of roughly eight highly homologous variants.

The sequenced material came from blood, either unsorted or a sorted T cell fraction (not recorded which). This chain connects TRBV10-3 to TRBJ2-1; the match to TRBD2 covers 10 bases. This sequence originates from a male donor with ankylosing spondylitis. CDR3 sequence reads: CAIRGLAGVDEQFF. Here the CDR3 DNA reads TGTGCCATCCGGGGGCTAGCGGGAGTCGATGAGCAGTTCTTC.